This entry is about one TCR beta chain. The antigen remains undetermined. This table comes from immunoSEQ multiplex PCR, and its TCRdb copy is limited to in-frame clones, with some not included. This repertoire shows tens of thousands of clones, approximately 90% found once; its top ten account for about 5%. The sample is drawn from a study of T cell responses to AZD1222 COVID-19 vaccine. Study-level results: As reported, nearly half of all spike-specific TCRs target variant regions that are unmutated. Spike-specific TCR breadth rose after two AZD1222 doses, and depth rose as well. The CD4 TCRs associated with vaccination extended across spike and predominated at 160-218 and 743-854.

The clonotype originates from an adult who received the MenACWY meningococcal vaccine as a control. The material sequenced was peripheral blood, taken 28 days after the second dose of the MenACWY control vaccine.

CDR3 amino acids: CASSYSIRRTSGYEQYF. CDR3 in DNA: TGTGCCAGCAGTTACTCGATTAGGAGGACTAGCGGCTACGAGCAGTACTTC. The genes are TRBV6-2 or TRBV6-3 and TRBJ2-7; TRBD2 agrees at 10 bases. The length of the CDR3 is 17 residues. V dropped 0 bases and J dropped 3; count of bases not matched to a gene: 8. From germline, CDR1 is MNHEY and CDR2 SVGEGT.